The sequence of this T cell receptor beta chain was determined in a study of patients and donors after allogeneic stem cell transplantation. From germline, CDR1 is SGDLS and CDR2 YYNGEE. Trimming took 4 bases from V and 6 from J; bases not matched to a gene: 10. CDR3 length: 15 amino acids. This clonotype came up a few times. TCRdb re-called the RT-PCR reads through MiXCR, storing one row per CDR3 protein. The sample has more than 850,000 distinct CDR3 sequences, roughly 18% seen once; the top ten hold around 6%. The chain carries TRBV9 and TRBJ2-7, with 10 positions matching TRBD2. The specimen sequenced was blood, either unsorted or a sorted T cell fraction (not recorded which). This TCR was recovered from a human donor who was either an allogeneic HSCT recipient or a stem cell or donor lymphocyte infusion donor (not recorded which). It is not recorded whose cells these are; they may come from a transplant donor. The CDR3 coding sequence is TGTGCCAGCAGCCCTATAGCGGGAGGCCTGGGCGAGCAGTACTTC. Its translation: CASSPIAGGLGEQYF.